The 19 T cell receptor beta chains below all came from one sample that was sequenced in a study of early T cells in non-severe SARS-CoV-2 infection. TCRdb processed the 5' RACE reads anew with MiXCR; each CDR3 protein has one entry. This repertoire shows 40,000 to 55,000 distinct CDR3 sequences, 9% to 15% found once; its top ten account for more than 15%. Source material: whole blood. The source of these receptors is an adult who was a healthcare worker with PCR-confirmed SARS-CoV-2 infection or an uninfected control (not recorded which).

This chain uses TRBV12-2 with TRBJ2-1; the tabulated D call, TRBD2, remains unverified against the DNA. TRBV12-2 is a pseudogene locus. CDR3 size: 15 residues. CDR3 sequence reads: CASRADFFSYNEQFF. The CDR3 coding sequence is TGTGCAAGTCGCGCGGACTTCTTTTCCTACAATGAGCAGTTCTTC.

In its sample, this clonotype was seen many times. V is TRBV7-8 and J is TRBJ1-5; D gene ambiguous. The CDR3 runs 15 residues. The germline V gene encodes CDR1 SGHVS and CDR2 FQNEAQ. Trimming removed 2 bases from V and 5 bases from J, with 13 bases in between. In nucleotides, the CDR3 is TGTGCCAGCAGCTTAAGACGGGGTAATGATCAGCCCCAGCATTTT. It translates to CASSLRRGNDQPQHF.

The chain joins TRBV6-2 or TRBV6-3 to TRBJ2-7; D call uncertain. Germline V gene lookup returns CDR1 MNHEY and CDR2 SVGEGT. Trimming took off 1 base at V and 4 bases at J, with 2 bases between the two ends. This CDR3 comprises 11 residues. The CDR3 DNA is TGTGCCAGCAGTTACTTATACGAGCAGTACTTC. This encodes CASSYLYEQYF.

The CDR3 reads CASSLLAGGYNEQFF. Written as DNA, the CDR3 is TGTGCCAGCAGCTTACTAGCGGGAGGCTACAATGAGCAGTTCTTC. The J gene is TRBJ2-1, the V gene TRBV7-2; 11 bases match TRBD2. Trimming at V came to 2 bases and at J to 3 bases, leaving 0 bases not matched to a gene. Germline assignment: CDR1 SGHTA and CDR2 FQGNSA. CDR3 length equals 15 residues. The full variable domain, its missing parts supplied by reference TRBV7-2 and TRBJ2-1, is GAGVSQSPSNKVTEKGKDVELRCDPISGHTALYWYRQSLGQGLEFLIYFQGNSAPDKSGLPSDRFSAERTGGSVSTLTIQRTQQEDSAVYLCASSLLAGGYNEQFFGPGTRLTVL.

This clonotype was counted only a few times. The chain is built from TRBV4-2 and TRBJ2-1; TRBD2 agrees at 12 bases. Germline CDR1 and CDR2: LGHNA and YNFKEQ. V lost 0 bases, J lost 7 bases, and 4 bases stayed unmatched. The CDR3 contains 16 residues. Here the CDR3 reads CASSQEEGTSGNEQFF. In nucleotides, the CDR3 is TGTGCCAGCAGCCAAGAAGAGGGGACTAGCGGGAATGAGCAGTTCTTC.

This clonotype was detected a few times. The gene calls are TRBV2 and TRBJ1-1; TRBD1 is a possible D gene (6 bases). Trimming took 6 bases from V and 0 from J, leaving 8 bases between them. CDR3 length: 13 residues. The germline V gene encodes CDR1 SNHLY and CDR2 FYNNEI. DNA for the CDR3: TGTGCCAGCAGCGGACAGATGAACACTGAAGCTTTCTTT. It codes for CASSGQMNTEAFF.

This clonotype was observed many times. This chain joins TRBV7-2 and TRBJ2-3; tentative D call: TRBD2 (6 bases). Germline values: CDR1 SGHTA, CDR2 FQGNSA. The CDR3 extends over 14 amino acids. V was clipped by 5 bases and J by 3 bases, with 12 bases between them. The CDR3 DNA sequence: TGTGCCAGCAGCCCCGGACTACGGACAGATACGCAGTATTTT. It specifies CASSPGLRTDTQYF.

This chain joins TRBV5-1 and TRBJ2-5, with D perhaps assigned TRBD1 or TRBD2 (5 bases each). CDR1 SGHRS and CDR2 YFSETQ come from the germline V gene. This CDR3 has 14 residues. Trimming cost V 3 bases and J 4 bases, with 13 bases left between them. The CDR3 is CASSSTVTRETQYF. The CDR3 coding sequence is TGCGCCAGCAGCTCGACAGTAACTAGAGAGACCCAGTACTTC.

The genes are TRBV7-6 and TRBJ2-5, with a tentative D call TRBD1 (6 bases). V was cut by 4 bases and J by 0 bases, with 12 bases left in between. CDR1 is SGHVS, CDR2 FNYEAQ, per germline. The CDR3 consists of 15 residues. The CDR3 nucleotides are TGTGCCAGCAGCTCCCCCAGGGGCGACCAAGAGACCCAGTACTTC. This translates into CASSSPRGDQETQYF.

This clonotype came up many times. The CDR3 loop is CASSRDTSNEQFF. The DNA for the CDR3 is TGTGCCAGCTCTCGCGACACTTCCAATGAGCAGTTCTTC. V gene TRBV18 combines with J gene TRBJ2-1; D not resolved. Germline CDR1 reads KGHSH; CDR2 reads LQKENI. CDR3 length: 13 amino acids. Trimming stripped 6 bases from V and 6 bases from J, with 12 bases between.

This clonotype has ten or more counts. This chain connects TRBV5-1 to TRBJ2-4; 9 bases agree with TRBD1. Germline V CDR1 and CDR2: SGHRS, YFSETQ. There are 14 residues in the CDR3. J was trimmed by 4 bases and V by 5 bases; bases with no gene match: 4. The DNA of the CDR3 is TGCGCCAGCAGACCCGGACAGGGGAAAAACATTCAGTACTTC. It is translated as CASRPGQGKNIQYF. The full variable domain, with the rest looked up from reference TRBV5-1 and TRBJ2-4, is KAGVTQTPRYLIKTRGQQVTLSCSPISGHRSVSWYQQTPGQGLQFLFEYFSETQRNKGNFPGRFSGRQFSNSRSEMNVSTLELGDSALYLCASRPGQGKNIQYFGAGTRLSVL.

The chain couples TRBV2 to TRBJ1-1; D is possibly TRBD1 (5 bases). V lost 4 bases to trimming and J lost 6 bases, with 15 bases between them. Germline V gene data show CDR1 as SNHLY and CDR2 as FYNNEI. This CDR3 is 14 amino acids long. The CDR3 DNA follows: TGTGCCAGCAGTGTACAGGCCACCCAATCTGAAGCTTTCTTT. Translation: CASSVQATQSEAFF.

This clonotype occurred many times. The rearrangement joins TRBV4-3 to TRBJ2-2; TRBD1 might be the D (5 bases). Trimming cost V 4 bases and J 3 bases, with 6 bases left between them. Germline V gives CDR1 LGHNA, CDR2 YSLEER. The CDR3 sequence is 13 residues long. Written as DNA, the CDR3 is TGCGCCAGCAGCCCAGGGTACACCGGGGAGCTGTTTTTT. This encodes CASSPGYTGELFF.

This clonotype was counted between two and nine times. V is TRBV5-4 and J is TRBJ2-5, with 16 positions matching TRBD2. V gave up 1 base and J gave up 4 bases; unmatched junction bases: 10. Germline assignment: CDR1 SGHNT and CDR2 YYREEE (reference sequence). The CDR3 spans 19 residues. DNA of the CDR3: TGTGCCAGCAGCTTGTATGGGACTAGCGGGAGGGGACGTCGAGAGACCCAGTACTTC. Translating gives CASSLYGTSGRGRRETQYF.

This clonotype was detected ten times or more. This chain links TRBV6-5 with TRBJ2-5, with 7 bases fitting TRBD2. The V and J ends lost 7 bases and 7 bases, in that order; junction bases with no gene match: 15. CDR3 length: 15 amino acids. The germline CDR1 and CDR2 sequences are MNHEY and SVGAGI. CDR3 bases: TGTGCCAGCAAGGACCCCCGGGCGGGGGTTTCGACCCAGTACTTC. Translated, it gives CASKDPRAGVSTQYF.

In its sample, this clonotype was seen many times. J is TRBJ1-1 and V is TRBV6-2 or TRBV6-3; no firm D call. Germline CDR1 is MNHEY and CDR2 is SVGEGT. Trimming removed 7 bases from V and 6 bases from J, with 12 bases in between. CDR3 size: 12 residues. The CDR3 DNA follows: TGTGCCAGCACCGACCGACCCCCTGAAGCTTTCTTT. It specifies CASTDRPPEAFF.

This clonotype was seen many times. V is TRBV6-2 or TRBV6-3 and J is TRBJ1-5, with 8 positions matching TRBD1. The J segment lost 0 bases and the V segment lost 3 bases, leaving 7 bases of the junction unmatched. The germline V gene has CDR1 MNHEY and CDR2 SVGEGT. This CDR3 comprises 17 residues. The CDR3 reads CASSYGQGFYSNQPQHF. The CDR3 DNA reads as TGTGCCAGCAGTTATGGACAGGGCTTCTATAGCAATCAGCCCCAGCATTTT.

This clonotype turned up a few times. The chain recombines TRBV6-2 or TRBV6-3 with TRBJ2-3; D unclear. Germline CDR1 MNHEY, CDR2 SVGEGT. This CDR3 is 11 amino acids long. The V end was cut by 7 bases, the J end by 6 bases, with 8 bases between. The CDR3 here is CASTDGDTQYF. The CDR3 DNA reads as TGTGCCAGCACCGACGGGGATACGCAGTATTTT.

This clonotype was counted a few times. The gene calls are TRBV10-3 and TRBJ2-5; either TRBD1 or TRBD2 may fit D (5 bases each). Germline V lookup: CDR1 ENHRY, CDR2 SYGVKD. With 6 bases removed from V and 1 base from J, the gap between germline ends came to 6 bases. This CDR3 has 12 amino acids. The CDR3 here is CAIRGTQETQYF. The DNA for the CDR3 is TGTGCCATCAGAGGGACCCAAGAGACCCAGTACTTC.